This is a list of T cell receptor beta chains from one sample in a study of CD8 T cells in ankylosing spondylitis. Each CDR3 protein gets one entry after TCRdb re-called the 5' RACE reads with MiXCR. The sample contains fewer than 550,000 distinct CDR3 sequences, less than 6% of which appear only once. The sequencing input was blood, either unsorted or a sorted T cell fraction (not recorded which). The receptors stem from a male donor with ankylosing spondylitis. The CDR3 runs from the conserved cysteine through the conserved F or W. D genes are given only for firm matches. Not all rows give a size; the values are once, few, many and, for expanded clones, a class.

D	J	V	size	length	DNA	CDR3
.	TRBJ1-1	TRBV7-9	.	15	TGTGCCAGCAGCTTAGCATGGGGATCGGGCGCTGAAGCTTTCTTT	CASSLAWGSGAEAFF
.	TRBJ1-5	TRBV7-2	.	13	TGTGCCAGCAGCTCACAAAGCAATCAGCCCCAGCATTTT	CASSSQSNQPQHF
TRBD2	TRBJ2-7	TRBV20-1	few	13	TGCAGTGCCCTCGGGACTAGCGGGGTAGAAGAGTACTTC	CSALGTSGVEEYF
TRBD2	TRBJ2-5	TRBV9	many	16	TGTGCCAGCAGCGTACTACACGGGGGGGCGGAAGAGACCCAGTACTTC	CASSVLHGGAEETQYF
.	TRBJ1-2	TRBV20-1	many	12	TGCAGTGCTATATACGACTTCTATGGCTACACCTTC	CSAIYDFYGYTF
.	TRBJ2-7	TRBV11-2	many	15	TGTGCCAGCAGCTTAAAAGTCGGACCGGTATACGAGCAGTACTTC	CASSLKVGPVYEQYF
TRBD1	TRBJ2-3	TRBV29-1	many	14	TGCAGCGTTGATGGACAGGGGGGCACAGATACGCAGTATTTT	CSVDGQGGTDTQYF
.	TRBJ2-3	TRBV20-1	many	14	TGCAGTGCATCCCGGGGACCCATGACAGATACGCAGTATTTT	CSASRGPMTDTQYF
.	TRBJ2-3	TRBV18	.	16	TGTGCCAGCTCACCACGACTTCAGGGATACACAGATACGCAGTATTTT	CASSPRLQGYTDTQYF
TRBD2	TRBJ2-7	TRBV4-3	many	15	TGCGCCAGCAGCCCCGGAGCGGGGGGGGGATACGAGCAGTACTTC	CASSPGAGGGYEQYF
TRBD2	TRBJ2-5	TRBV6-2/TRBV6-3	few	15	TGTGCCAGCAGCGGTCATCAGCGGGGTCAAGAGACCCAGTACTTC	CASSGHQRGQETQYF
.	TRBJ2-1	TRBV7-2	many	15	TGTGCCAGCACTGTGCGTGGAGGGGCATACAATGAGCAGTTCTTC	CASTVRGGAYNEQFF
.	TRBJ1-1	TRBV20-1	few	19	TGCAGTGCTAGTTCTTCACCGATAGACAGATTGCTCTGGGCCTCTGAAGCTTTCTTT	CSASSSPIDRLLWASEAFF
TRBD2	TRBJ2-7	TRBV6-2/TRBV6-3	few	15	TGTGCCAGCAGACCACCGGGACTAGCGGTCTACGAGCAGTACTTC	CASRPPGLAVYEQYF
.	TRBJ1-2	TRBV7-9	many	14	TGTGCCAGCAGCTTAGCCGGCCGCCTCGTAGGCTACACCTTC	CASSLAGRLVGYTF
TRBD2	TRBJ2-1	TRBV12-3/TRBV12-4	many	13	TGTGCCAGCAACCGACTAGCGGGACATGAGCAGTTCTTC	CASNRLAGHEQFF
TRBD1	TRBJ2-7	TRBV6-5	many	15	TGTGCCAGCAGTTACCTAGATACAGGGGGGAACGAGCAGTACTTC	CASSYLDTGGNEQYF
TRBD2	TRBJ2-1	TRBV29-1	many	15	TGCAGCGTTGATAGGCGGGAGAGCTCCTACAATGAGCAGTTCTTC	CSVDRRESSYNEQFF
.	TRBJ1-6	TRBV27	many	15	TGTGCCAGCACCGGTGACCGAAAAGGAGGATCACCCCTCCACTTT	CASTGDRKGGSPLHF
TRBD2	TRBJ2-7	TRBV29-1	.	14	TGCAGCGCATCTCGGCCAGCGGGGTGTTGTGAGCAGTACTTC	CSASRPAGCCEQYF
.	TRBJ2-1	TRBV20-1	many	17	TGCAGTGCTAGAGATCGATTGGGGGAGAAGTCCCCCAATGAGCAGTTCTTC	CSARDRLGEKSPNEQFF
TRBD1	TRBJ2-7	TRBV5-1	few	14	TGCGCCAGCAGCTTGGGACAGGGGGACGGCGAGCAGTACTTC	CASSLGQGDGEQYF
TRBD1	TRBJ2-7	TRBV20-1	many	12	TGCAGTGGGGGGGACAGGTCCTACGAGCAGTACTTC	CSGGDRSYEQYF
TRBD2	TRBJ2-3	TRBV18	.	17	TGTGCCAGCTCAGCACTCCCGGGACTAGCGGTCACAGATACGCAGTATTTT	CASSALPGLAVTDTQYF
.	TRBJ2-3	TRBV4-3	few	16	TGCGCCAGCAGCCAAGTAGGGGGAGGGCCGGAAGATACGCAGTATTTT	CASSQVGGGPEDTQYF
.	TRBJ1-1	TRBV18	few	14	TGTGCCAGCTCACCACCAAGGACGTCGTTAGTAGCTTTCTTT	CASSPPRTSLVAFF
.	TRBJ1-1	TRBV29-1	many	16	TGCAGCGTTGAGTGGGGCCTTGGCAGGCCGAACACTGAAGCTTTCTTT	CSVEWGLGRPNTEAFF
TRBD1	TRBJ1-6	TRBV6-5	many	18	TGTGCCAGCAGCTTAGACAGGGGGCTAGGCTCCTATAATTCACCCCTCCACTTT	CASSLDRGLGSYNSPLHF
TRBD2	TRBJ2-7	TRBV4-3	many	16	TGCGCCAGCAGCCAGGACCTAGTCCTAGCGGGTTACGAGCAGTACTTC	CASSQDLVLAGYEQYF
.	TRBJ2-7	TRBV20-1	many	13	TGCAGTGCCGCTGCGGGGAGTACCTACGAGCAGTACTTC	CSAAAGSTYEQYF
.	TRBJ2-6	TRBV4-2	many	17	TGTGCCAGCAGCCAAGAAAGGGCGAGCGCTGGGGCCAACGTCCTGACTTTC	CASSQERASAGANVLTF
TRBD2	TRBJ2-1	TRBV6-1	few	16	TGTGCCAGCAGCCAACTAGCGGGGGGAGCCTACAATGAGCAGTTCTTC	CASSQLAGGAYNEQFF
.	TRBJ1-1	TRBV18	many	14	TGTGCCAGCTCACCCACGGCCCGGACCACTGAAGCTTTCTTT	CASSPTARTTEAFF
.	TRBJ2-3	TRBV20-1	many	14	TGCAGTGCTTGCCGGCGGGCTAGCACAGATACGCAGTATTTT	CSACRRASTDTQYF
TRBD1	TRBJ2-3	TRBV12-3/TRBV12-4	many	14	TGTGCCAGCAGTTTACAGACAGGGTCAGATACGCAGTATTTT	CASSLQTGSDTQYF
.	TRBJ2-5	TRBV7-9	many	13	TGTGCCAGCAGCGCAAGGGGGAAAGAGACCCAGTACTTC	CASSARGKETQYF
TRBD2	TRBJ2-1	TRBV11-2	few	16	TGTGCCAGCACCAGGGGGTCTAGCGGGAGGGGCAATGAGCAGTTCTTC	CASTRGSSGRGNEQFF
TRBD1	TRBJ1-1	TRBV18	few	14	TGTGCCAGCTCAGGTCAGGGGGCTCACACTGAAGCTTTCTTT	CASSGQGAHTEAFF
.	TRBJ2-2	TRBV5-1	many	16	TGCGCCAGCAGCTTGGTCGTGACACCGAACACCGGGGAGCTGTTTTTT	CASSLVVTPNTGELFF
TRBD2	TRBJ2-7	TRBV27	many	19	TGTGCCAGCAGTTTAAGCCCCCCCGGACTAGCGCAAAGATCCTACGAGCAGTACTTC	CASSLSPPGLAQRSYEQYF
TRBD1	TRBJ2-3	TRBV7-6	many	16	TGTGCCAGCAGCGCGAGAGGCAGGGGGCTGCTCTCCGCGCAGTATTTT	CASSARGRGLLSAQYF
.	TRBJ2-3	TRBV9	many	11	TGTGCCAGCAGCGTAGAAGATACGCAGTATTTT	CASSVEDTQYF
TRBD2	TRBJ2-5	TRBV6-5	many	17	TGTGCCAGCAGTTACTCGCCTCGAACCCTAGCGGAAGAGACCCAGTACTTC	CASSYSPRTLAEETQYF
.	TRBJ2-2	TRBV12-3/TRBV12-4	many	15	TGTGCCAGCAGTCGCCAGGGGGGGGGGACCGGGGAGCTGTTTTTT	CASSRQGGGTGELFF
.	TRBJ1-2	TRBV20-1	many	13	TGCAGTGCTTTGGGCTCAACTAACTATGGCTACACCTTC	CSALGSTNYGYTF
TRBD1	TRBJ2-3	TRBV20-1	many	19	TGCAGTGCTAGAGCGAGGAGGACAGGGCCGTTTCTTCTCACAGATACGCAGTATTTT	CSARARRTGPFLLTDTQYF
.	TRBJ2-7	TRBV18	.	14	TGTGCCAGCTCACCGGAGGGTATGTCCTACGAGCAGTACTTC	CASSPEGMSYEQYF
.	TRBJ2-1	TRBV20-1	many	14	TGCAGTGCTAGAGATCAGGAGGGAAACAATGAGCAGTTCTTC	CSARDQEGNNEQFF
TRBD2	TRBJ2-5	TRBV7-2	.	14	TGTGCCAGCAGCTTCTCGGCGGGAGTGGAGACCCAGTACTTC	CASSFSAGVETQYF
.	TRBJ2-1	TRBV6-2/TRBV6-3	.	18	TGTGCCAGCAGAGGCTTACGGATTTCGACCGACTACGGGAATGAGCAGTTCTTC	CASRGLRISTDYGNEQFF
.	TRBJ2-5	TRBV20-1	few	13	TGCAGTGCTAGTGGGGGGCGGCAAGAGACCCAGTACTTC	CSASGGRQETQYF
.	TRBJ2-5	TRBV24-1	many	13	TGTGCCACAGCTTCGGGACTGGAGGAGACCCAGTACTTC	CATASGLEETQYF